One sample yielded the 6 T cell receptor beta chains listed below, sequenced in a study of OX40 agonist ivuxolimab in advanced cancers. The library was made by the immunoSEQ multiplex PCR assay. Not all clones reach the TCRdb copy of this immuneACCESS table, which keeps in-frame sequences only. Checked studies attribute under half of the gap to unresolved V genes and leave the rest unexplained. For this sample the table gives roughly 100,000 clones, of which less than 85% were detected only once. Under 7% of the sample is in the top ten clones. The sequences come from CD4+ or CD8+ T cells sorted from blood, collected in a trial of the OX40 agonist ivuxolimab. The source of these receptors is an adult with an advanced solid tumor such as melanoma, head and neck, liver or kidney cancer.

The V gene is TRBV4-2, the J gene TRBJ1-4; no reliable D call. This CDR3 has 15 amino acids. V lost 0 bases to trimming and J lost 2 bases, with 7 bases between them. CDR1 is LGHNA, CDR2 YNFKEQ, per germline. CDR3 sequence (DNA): TGTGCCAGCAGCCAAGACCAGGCGACTAATGAAAAACTGTTTTTT. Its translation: CASSQDQATNEKLFF.

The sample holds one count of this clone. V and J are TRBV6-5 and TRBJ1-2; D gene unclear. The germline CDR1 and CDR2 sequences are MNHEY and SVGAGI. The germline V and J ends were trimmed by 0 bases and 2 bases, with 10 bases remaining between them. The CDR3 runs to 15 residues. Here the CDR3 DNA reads TGTGCCAGCAGTTACTCGGCAGTGGCGAACTATGGCTACACCTTC. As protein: CASSYSAVANYGYTF.

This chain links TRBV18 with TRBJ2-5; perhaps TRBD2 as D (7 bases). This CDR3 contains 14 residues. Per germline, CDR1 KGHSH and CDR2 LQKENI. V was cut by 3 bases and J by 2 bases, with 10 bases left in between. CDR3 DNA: TGTGCCAGCTCACCGGGAGGGGGACAAGAGACCCAGTACTTC. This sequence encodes CASSPGGGQETQYF.

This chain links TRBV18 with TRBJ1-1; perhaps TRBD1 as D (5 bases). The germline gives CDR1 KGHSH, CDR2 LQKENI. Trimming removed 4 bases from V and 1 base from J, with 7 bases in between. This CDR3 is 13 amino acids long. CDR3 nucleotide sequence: TGTGCCAGCTCACAAGACAGGAACACTGAAGCTTTCTTT. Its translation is CASSQDRNTEAFF.

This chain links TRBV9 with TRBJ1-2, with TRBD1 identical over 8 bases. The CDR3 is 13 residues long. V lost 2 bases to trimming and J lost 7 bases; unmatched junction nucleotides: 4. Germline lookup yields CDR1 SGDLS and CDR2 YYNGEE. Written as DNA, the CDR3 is TGTGCCAGCAGCGTTCGGACAGGGAGTGGCTACACCTTC. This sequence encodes CASSVRTGSGYTF. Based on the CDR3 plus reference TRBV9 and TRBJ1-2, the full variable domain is DSGVTQTPKHLITATGQRVTLRCSPRSGDLSVYWYQQSLDQGLQFLIQYYNGEERAKGNILERFSAQQFPDLHSELNLSSLELGDSALYFCASSVRTGSGYTFGSGTRLTVV.

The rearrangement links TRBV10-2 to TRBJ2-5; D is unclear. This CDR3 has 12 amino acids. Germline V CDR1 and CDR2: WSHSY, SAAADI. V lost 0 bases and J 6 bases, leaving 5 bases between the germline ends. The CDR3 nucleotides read TGCGCCAGCAGTGAGTCTTTGAAGACCCAGTACTTC. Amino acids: CASSESLKTQYF.